Listed below are T cell receptor beta chains from one sample, sequenced in a study of T cell responses to AZD1222 COVID-19 vaccine. Profiling relied on immunoSEQ multiplex PCR, and the TCRdb table lists in-frame clones only, not all of them. Here the sample spans approximately 98,000 clones, approximately 89% being singletons. The starting material was peripheral blood, obtained on day 0 of MenACWY control vaccination. Receptor source: an adult in good health. CDR3s include the opening cysteine and the closing phenylalanine or tryptophan. A D gene is named only where the DNA matches it firmly. Clone size appears in some rows only: once, few, many, or a class for an expanded clone.

size	V	D	J	CDR3	DNA
-	TRBV30	TRBD1	TRBJ1-5	CAWRGGGGNQPQHF	TGTGCCTGGAGAGGAGGGGGCGGAAATCAGCCCCAGCATTTT
-	TRBV4-3	-	TRBJ1-5	CASSQESARGGNQPQHF	TGCGCCAGCAGCCAAGAATCAGCTCGGGGAGGCAATCAGCCCCAGCATTTT
-	TRBV10-3	-	TRBJ1-4	CAISESSGRLNEKLFF	TGTGCCATCAGTGAGTCGAGTGGCCGATTGAATGAAAAACTGTTTTTT
-	TRBV30	-	TRBJ1-1	CAWSGAVNTEAFF	TGTGCCTGGAGTGGGGCGGTGAACACTGAAGCTTTCTTT
-	TRBV5-1	-	TRBJ2-7	CASSWTGTGTYEQYF	TGCGCCAGCAGCTGGACCGGGACCGGAACCTACGAGCAGTACTTC
-	TRBV20-1	-	TRBJ2-3	CSVKLVDTQYF	TGCAGTGTTAAATTGGTGGATACGCAGTATTTT
-	TRBV7-8	-	TRBJ2-7	CASSFTGSYEQYF	TGTGCCAGCAGCTTTACTGGGTCCTACGAGCAGTACTTC
-	TRBV6-5	-	TRBJ2-5	CASSFAQGGTQYF	TGTGCCAGCAGTTTCGCCCAAGGAGGGACCCAGTACTTC
once	TRBV23-1	-	TRBJ1-5	CASSQSRQENQPQHF	TGCGCCAGCAGTCAATCGAGGCAGGAAAATCAGCCCCAGCATTTT
-	TRBV21-1	-	TRBJ1-1	CASSNCNSPIAEAFF	TGTGCCAGCAGCAATTGTAACAGCCCGATCGCTGAAGCTTTCTTT
-	TRBV20-1	-	TRBJ2-7	CSASLVRGGQSYEQYF	TGCAGTGCTAGTTTGGTCAGGGGGGGGCAGTCCTACGAGCAGTACTTC
-	TRBV4-3	-	TRBJ2-5	CASSQDHRGGAQETQYF	TGCGCCAGCAGCCAAGATCATAGAGGGGGGGCCCAAGAGACCCAGTACTTC
few	TRBV27	TRBD1	TRBJ1-1	CASRIAGGNTEAFF	TGTGCCAGCAGAATCGCAGGGGGCAACACTGAAGCTTTCTTT
-	TRBV4-1	TRBD1	TRBJ1-5	CASSQVQTGGNQPQHF	TGCGCCAGCAGCCAAGTACAGACAGGGGGTAATCAGCCCCAGCATTTT
-	TRBV5-8	-	TRBJ1-1	CASSSGYRSSTEAFF	TGTGCCAGCAGCTCCGGATACAGGAGTTCCACTGAAGCTTTCTTT
-	TRBV4-2	TRBD2	TRBJ2-7	CASSRGTSGGSYEQYF	TGTGCCAGCAGCCGTGGGACTAGCGGGGGGTCCTACGAGCAGTACTTC
-	TRBV19	TRBD1	TRBJ1-1	CASSRIGTGEFTEAFF	TGTGCCAGTAGTCGTATTGGGACAGGGGAGTTCACTGAAGCTTTCTTT
-	TRBV2	TRBD1	TRBJ1-5	CASRDRGRQPQHF	TGTGCCAGCAGGGACAGGGGGCGACAGCCCCAGCATTTT
few	TRBV2	TRBD1	TRBJ1-4	CASSENRQGSNEKLFF	TGTGCCAGCAGTGAAAACCGACAGGGCTCTAATGAAAAACTGTTTTTT
-	TRBV10-3	-	TRBJ2-2	CAISEILKMITGELFF	TGTGCCATCAGTGAAATCCTAAAGATGATTACCGGGGAGCTGTTTTTT
-	TRBV5-1	-	TRBJ1-1	CASSFEGEGTEAFF	TGCGCCAGCAGCTTCGAAGGGGAAGGGACTGAAGCTTTCTTT
-	TRBV9	TRBD2	TRBJ2-3	CASSVGSGASTDTQYF	TGTGCCAGCAGCGTAGGGAGCGGGGCGAGCACAGATACGCAGTATTTT
-	TRBV6-5	TRBD1	TRBJ1-4	CASSPRGEKLFF	TGTGCCAGCAGTCCCAGGGGGGAAAAACTGTTTTTT
-	TRBV5-1	-	TRBJ1-4	CASSPSAFGLPSPLNEKLFF	TGCGCCAGCAGCCCCTCCGCGTTCGGACTCCCTTCTCCCCTTAATGAAAAACTGTTTTTT
-	TRBV2	TRBD1	TRBJ1-2	CASSQDRRLNYGYTF	TGTGCCAGCAGTCAGGACAGGCGCCTTAACTATGGCTACACCTTC